These T cell receptor beta chains were read from a single sample in a study of early T cells in non-severe SARS-CoV-2 infection. TCRdb recomputed calls from the 5' RACE reads with MiXCR, one row per CDR3 protein. Of around 77,000 distinct CDR3 sequences listed, roughly a tenth were seen once; the top ten hold around 7.3%. This specimen consisted of whole blood, obtained at baseline. The receptor set was obtained from an adult who was a healthcare worker with PCR-confirmed SARS-CoV-2 infection or an uninfected control (not recorded which). Each CDR3 is given with its conserved first and last residue. A D gene is named only where the DNA matches it firmly. Clone sizes are given selectively: once, few, many, or a class where the clone is expanded.

TRBJ2-7	many	TRBV19	.	CASSTQPPYEQYF	TGTGCCAGTAGTACACAACCTCCCTACGAGCAGTACTTC
TRBJ2-7	.	TRBV30	TRBD1	CAWSVSGTGSLEQYF	TGTGCCTGGAGTGTGTCTGGGACAGGGTCTCTCGAGCAGTACTTC
TRBJ2-6	many	TRBV18	.	CASSTGNSGANVLTF	TGTGCCAGCTCGACCGGGAACTCTGGGGCCAACGTCCTGACTTTC
TRBJ2-1	.	TRBV20-1	TRBD1	CSARINTGVTEQFF	TGCAGTGCTAGAATAAACACAGGGGTAACTGAGCAGTTCTTC
TRBJ2-7	few	TRBV21-1	.	CASRGYCYEQYF	TGTGCCAGCAGGGGTTATTGCTACGAGCAGTACTTC
TRBJ1-1	.	TRBV12-3/TRBV12-4	.	CASSYLDSTEAFF	TGTGCCAGCAGTTACCTGGACAGCACTGAAGCTTTCTTT
TRBJ1-1	.	TRBV14	.	CASSHGGTEAFF	TGTGCCAGCAGCCATGGGGGCACTGAAGCTTTCTTT
TRBJ2-1	.	TRBV3-1	.	CASSLNRGHEQFF	TGTGCCAGCAGCCTAAACCGGGGGCATGAGCAGTTCTTC
TRBJ2-5	many	TRBV4-3	.	CASSQTWSGETQYF	TGCGCCAGCAGCCAAACGTGGAGCGGGGAGACCCAGTACTTC
TRBJ1-6	many	TRBV7-2	TRBD1	CASSLDRGNSPLHF	TGTGCCAGCAGCTTGGACAGGGGTAATTCACCCCTCCACTTT
TRBJ2-3	few	TRBV29-1	.	CSAPRPTSATQYF	TGCAGCGCGCCCCGCCCGACATCCGCTACGCAGTATTTT
TRBJ1-4	few	TRBV4-3	.	CASSQDWTANEKLFF	TGCGCCAGCAGCCAAGATTGGACTGCCAATGAAAAACTGTTTTTT
TRBJ2-7	few	TRBV7-9	.	CASSLYPHPQGFSYEQYF	TGTGCCAGCAGCTTATACCCCCACCCTCAGGGTTTCTCCTACGAGCAGTACTTC
TRBJ1-1	few	TRBV30	TRBD1	CAWSSRGQLNTEAFF	TGTGCCTGGTCCTCGAGGGGACAGCTGAACACTGAAGCTTTCTTT
TRBJ2-7	few	TRBV3-1	.	CASSQPLGEQYF	TGTGCCAGCAGTCAACCACTGGGAGAGCAGTACTTC
TRBJ2-2	many	TRBV5-1	TRBD1	CASSLAGQGTGELFF	TGCGCCAGCAGCTTGGCCGGACAGGGGACCGGGGAGCTGTTTTTT
TRBJ2-1	few	TRBV7-8	TRBD2	CASSLGRGAAYNEQFF	TGTGCCAGCAGCTTGGGGCGGGGGGCTGCTTACAATGAGCAGTTCTTC
TRBJ2-2	few	TRBV29-1	TRBD2	CSVAGRAGELFF	TGCAGCGTGGCAGGGAGGGCCGGGGAGCTGTTTTTT
TRBJ1-2	.	TRBV6-5	.	CASTPSGGFLNYGYTF	TGTGCCAGCACCCCCTCCGGGGGGTTCCTTAACTATGGCTACACCTTC
TRBJ2-5	.	TRBV12-3/TRBV12-4	TRBD2	CASSPTTSGGGETQYF	TGTGCCAGCAGTCCCACGACTAGCGGGGGCGGCGAGACCCAGTACTTC
TRBJ1-1	few	TRBV11-3	.	CASSFGTAEAFF	TGTGCCAGCAGTTTTGGGACGGCTGAAGCTTTCTTT
TRBJ1-1	many	TRBV7-8	.	CASSLSVWTHAFF	TGTGCCAGCAGCTTAAGTGTCTGGACACACGCTTTCTTT
TRBJ2-3	few	TRBV5-1	TRBD1	CASSLEDRGTDTQYF	TGCGCCAGCAGCTTGGAGGACAGGGGCACAGATACGCAGTATTTT
TRBJ2-1	.	TRBV29-1	TRBD1	CSAQIGTDIYNEQFF	TGCAGCGCCCAAATAGGGACAGACATATACAATGAGCAGTTCTTC
TRBJ2-1	few	TRBV7-2	.	CASSLDLGSKNEQFF	TGTGCCAGCAGCTTAGATCTGGGGTCCAAGAATGAGCAGTTCTTC
TRBJ1-2	few	TRBV5-6	.	CASSLAGRNYGYTF	TGTGCCAGCAGCTTGGCCGGCAGAAACTATGGCTACACCTTC
TRBJ1-2	.	TRBV13	.	CASRPAGNYGYTF	TGTGCCAGCAGGCCTGCCGGTAACTATGGCTACACCTTC
TRBJ1-2	.	TRBV20-1	.	CSARERRGNYGYTF	TGCAGTGCTAGGGAGAGAAGGGGAAACTATGGCTACACCTTC
TRBJ2-3	few	TRBV3-1	.	CASSQVTGSTDTQYF	TGTGCCAGCAGCCAAGTGACCGGCTCAACAGATACGCAGTATTTT
TRBJ2-3	.	TRBV10-1	TRBD1	CASSVGDRDTDTQYF	TGCGCCAGCAGTGTAGGGGACAGAGACACAGATACGCAGTATTTT
TRBJ2-3	once	TRBV27	TRBD2	CASSLSGPTSAGGDTQYF	TGTGCCAGCAGTTTATCGGGCCCGACTAGCGCGGGGGGGGATACGCAGTATTTT
TRBJ2-7	.	TRBV25-1	.	CASSVRGEQYF	TGTGCCAGCAGTGTACGGGGAGAGCAGTACTTC
TRBJ1-1	many	TRBV5-5	.	CASSLFLTEAFF	TGTGCCAGCAGCTTGTTTTTGACTGAAGCTTTCTTT
TRBJ1-5	few	TRBV20-1	.	CSAREGGNSNQPQHF	TGCAGTGCTAGAGAAGGAGGCAATAGCAATCAGCCCCAGCATTTT
TRBJ2-1	.	TRBV24-1	.	CATSDRLDNEQFF	TGTGCCACCAGTGATCGGTTAGACAATGAGCAGTTCTTC
TRBJ2-5	.	TRBV20-1	.	CSARPLTPSGPLGETQYF	TGCAGTGCTAGGCCCCTCACCCCATCGGGACCCCTAGGAGAGACCCAGTACTTC